The clone carrying this T cell receptor beta chain was detected ten times or more. Its antigen is unknown. This sample stems from a study of T cell repertoires in cytomegalovirus infection. MiXCR was run by TCRdb on the reads, yielding one entry per CDR3 protein. The sample lists hundreds of thousands of distinct CDR3 sequences, 29% occurring once. The TCR sequence derives from a human donor in good health (CMV status not recorded). Some clones in this sample may be carry-over from other donors' samples. The sample in question was cultured PBMCs, obtained from culture after CMV antigen stimulation.

The CDR3: CASSRDRSLANYGYTF. Written as DNA, the CDR3 is TGTGCCAGTAGCCGGGACAGATCCCTAGCTAACTATGGCTACACCTTC. The genes are TRBV19 and TRBJ1-2; 7 bases match TRBD1. J lost 0 bases, V lost 6 bases, and 10 bases had no gene match. From germline, CDR1 is LNHDA and CDR2 SQIVND (reference sequence). The CDR3 is made up of 16 amino acids.